This is a list of T cell receptor beta chains from one sample in a study of blood T cells in healthy people across ages. TCRdb reprocessed the 5' RACE reads via MiXCR and lists one record per CDR3 protein. The sample records more than 1.4 million distinct CDR3 sequences, about 40% being singletons. The source material was blood. All receptors derive from a woman aged 18-35 years in good health. Each CDR3 is given with its conserved first and last residue.

v_gene,j_gene,CDR3aa
TRBV21-1,TRBJ2-1,CASSKAGISGRGEQFF
TRBV2,TRBJ2-1,CATSSGIGNEQFF
TRBV11-2,TRBJ2-3,CASSPRTSGGADTQYF
TRBV5-1,TRBJ2-5,CASSLGVAGQETQYF
TRBV6-5,TRBJ1-5,CASSRDRTNQPQHF
TRBV2,TRBJ2-5,CASSWRELETQYF
TRBV5-1,TRBJ2-5,CASSAGLAGRSYQETQYF
TRBV6-5,TRBJ1-6,CASRPPGGQTNSPLHF
TRBV29-1,TRBJ2-3,CSVDLSTGTQYF
TRBV5-1,TRBJ2-2,CASTVRGAGELFF
TRBV7-8,TRBJ2-7,CASSLAPTIPGVEQYF
TRBV3-1,TRBJ1-2,CASSGTRDYTF
TRBV12-3/TRBV12-4,TRBJ1-2,CASSLYPGGYTF
TRBV12-3/TRBV12-4,TRBJ1-4,CASSRNTGGQGEKLFF
TRBV12-3/TRBV12-4,TRBJ2-3,CASSRPGQGIADTQYF
TRBV7-9,TRBJ1-5,CASSSPGKKQPQHF
TRBV7-9,TRBJ1-2,CASSPSGLERGYTF
TRBV29-1,TRBJ1-2,CSVSEGAGDGYTF
TRBV12-3/TRBV12-4,TRBJ2-7,CASSLSISGLANEQYF
TRBV9,TRBJ1-1,CASSVLQGASEAFF
TRBV5-1,TRBJ2-3,CASTSIPGDTQYF
TRBV4-1,TRBJ2-7,CASSREGRTSTYEQYF
TRBV11-2,TRBJ2-1,CASSQSRVAGHEQFF
TRBV20-1,TRBJ2-1,CSAPTGVLSWEQFF
TRBV28,TRBJ2-5,CASSYYTEGRGTQYF
TRBV3-1,TRBJ1-1,CASSQTSLNTEAFF
TRBV7-9,TRBJ2-1,CASRAGTSGENEQFF
TRBV4-1,TRBJ2-4,CASSQSVLAKNIQYF
TRBV5-1,.,CASSLAPVAQNEQYF
TRBV10-3,TRBJ2-7,CAISESSGIYEQYF
TRBV29-1,TRBJ2-5,CSAGDETQYF
TRBV4-1,TRBJ2-5,CASSLDPGSPFQETQYF
TRBV7-8,TRBJ1-2,CASSLGPDPGQGFGYTF
TRBV4-1,TRBJ1-6,CASSQADRDGSPLHF
TRBV20-1,TRBJ2-7,CSAGLVYEQYF
TRBV30,TRBJ1-2,CAWVDGSFYGYTF
TRBV4-2,TRBJ2-7,CASSPRGGDFSYEQYF
TRBV2,TRBJ2-5,CASSELGLAGRETQYF
TRBV7-2,TRBJ1-1,CASSLAASLRTEAFF
TRBV3-1,TRBJ1-1,CASSTGGAYSTEAFF
TRBV6-6,TRBJ2-1,CASSTTSFEQFF
TRBV29-1,TRBJ1-2,CSATGWQGYTF
TRBV20-1,TRBJ2-5,CSTQDRDRGLEQYF
TRBV24-1,TRBJ2-3,CATSDPRGSGDTQYF
TRBV27,TRBJ2-7,CASSTRRTSGHEQYF
TRBV15,TRBJ2-1,CATSSFITPGNEQFF
TRBV12-5,TRBJ2-5,CASGPLGRLGGIRNEQYF